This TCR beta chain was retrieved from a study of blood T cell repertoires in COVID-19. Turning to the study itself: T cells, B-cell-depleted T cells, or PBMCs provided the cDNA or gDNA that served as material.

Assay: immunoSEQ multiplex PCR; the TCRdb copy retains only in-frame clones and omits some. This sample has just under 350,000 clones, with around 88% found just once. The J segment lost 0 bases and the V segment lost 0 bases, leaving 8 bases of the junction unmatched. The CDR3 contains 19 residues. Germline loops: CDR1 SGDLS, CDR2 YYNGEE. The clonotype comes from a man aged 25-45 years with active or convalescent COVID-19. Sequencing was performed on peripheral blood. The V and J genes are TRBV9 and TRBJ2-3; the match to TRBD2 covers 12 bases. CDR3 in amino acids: CASSVEASGGALSTDTQYF. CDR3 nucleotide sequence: TGTGCCAGCAGCGTAGAGGCTAGCGGGGGGGCCCTTAGCACAGATACGCAGTATTTT.